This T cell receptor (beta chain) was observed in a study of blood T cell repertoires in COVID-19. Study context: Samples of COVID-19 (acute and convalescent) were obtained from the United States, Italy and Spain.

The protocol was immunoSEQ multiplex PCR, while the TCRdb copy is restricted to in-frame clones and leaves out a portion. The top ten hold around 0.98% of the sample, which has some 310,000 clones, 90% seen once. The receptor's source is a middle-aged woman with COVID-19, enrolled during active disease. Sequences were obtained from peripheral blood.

The CDR3 DNA reads TGTGCCAGCAGCCAACGGGACACTCCAACACTCTCTGGGGCCAACGTCCTGACTTTC. It encodes CASSQRDTPTLSGANVLTF. This chain links TRBV11-2 with TRBJ2-6; D is perhaps TRBD1 (6 bases). The germline CDR1 and CDR2 sequences are SGHAT and FQNNGV. V gave up 5 bases and J gave up 0 bases, with 20 bases separating them. The CDR3 has 19 amino acids.